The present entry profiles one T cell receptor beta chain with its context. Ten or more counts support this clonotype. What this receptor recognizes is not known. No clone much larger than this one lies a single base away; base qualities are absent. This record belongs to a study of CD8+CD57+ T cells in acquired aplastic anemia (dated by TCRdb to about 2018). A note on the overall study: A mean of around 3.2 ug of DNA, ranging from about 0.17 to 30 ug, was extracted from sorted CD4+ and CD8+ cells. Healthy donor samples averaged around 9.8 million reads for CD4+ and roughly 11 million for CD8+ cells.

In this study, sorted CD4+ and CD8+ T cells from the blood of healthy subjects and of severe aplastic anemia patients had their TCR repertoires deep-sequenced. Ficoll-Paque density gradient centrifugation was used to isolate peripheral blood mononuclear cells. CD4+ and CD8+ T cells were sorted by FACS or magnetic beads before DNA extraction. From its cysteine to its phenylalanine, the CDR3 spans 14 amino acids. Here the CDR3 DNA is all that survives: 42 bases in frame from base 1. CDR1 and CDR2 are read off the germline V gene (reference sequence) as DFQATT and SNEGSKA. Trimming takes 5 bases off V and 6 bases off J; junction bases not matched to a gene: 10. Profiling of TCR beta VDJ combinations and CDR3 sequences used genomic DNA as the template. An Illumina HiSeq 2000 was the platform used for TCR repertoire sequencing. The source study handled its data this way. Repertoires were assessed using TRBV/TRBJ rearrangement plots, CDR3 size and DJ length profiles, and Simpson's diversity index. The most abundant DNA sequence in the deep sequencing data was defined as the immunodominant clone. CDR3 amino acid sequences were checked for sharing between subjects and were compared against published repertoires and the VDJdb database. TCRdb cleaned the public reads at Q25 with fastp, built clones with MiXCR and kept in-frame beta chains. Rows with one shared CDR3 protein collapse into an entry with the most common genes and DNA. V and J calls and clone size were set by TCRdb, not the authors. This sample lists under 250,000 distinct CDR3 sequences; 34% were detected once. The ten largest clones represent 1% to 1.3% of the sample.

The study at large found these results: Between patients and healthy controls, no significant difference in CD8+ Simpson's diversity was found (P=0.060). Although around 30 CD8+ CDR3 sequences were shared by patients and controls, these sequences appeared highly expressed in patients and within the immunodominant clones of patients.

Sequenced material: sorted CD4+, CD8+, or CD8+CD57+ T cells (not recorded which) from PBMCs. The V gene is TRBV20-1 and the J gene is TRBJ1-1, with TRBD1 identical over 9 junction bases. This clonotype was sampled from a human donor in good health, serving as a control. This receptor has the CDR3 CSAEIQGALAEAFF. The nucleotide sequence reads TGCAGTGCTGAAATACAGGGGGCACTGGCTGAAGCTTTCTTT.